The next 28 T cell receptor beta chains were all read from a single sample in a study of OX40 agonist ivuxolimab in advanced cancers. The table came from immunoSEQ multiplex PCR; TCRdb's copy has only in-frame clones and leaves some out. The sample shows 15,000 to 20,000 clones, around 81% of them seen only once. Sequences were derived from CD4+ or CD8+ T cells sorted from blood, sampled in a trial of the OX40 agonist ivuxolimab. All receptors derive from an adult with an advanced solid tumor such as melanoma, head and neck, liver or kidney cancer.

This chain joins TRBV9 and TRBJ1-4; D is undetermined. Germline CDR1 reads SGDLS; CDR2 reads YYNGEE. This CDR3 has 16 amino acids. The ends were cut back, 4 bases at V and 0 bases at J, with 13 bases in the middle. The CDR3 DNA follows: TGTGCCAGCAGCCCAGAGCTATCTTCAACTAATGAAAAACTGTTTTTT. Its protein is CASSPELSSTNEKLFF.

The chain recombines TRBV28 with TRBJ2-1; 14 bases are shared with TRBD2. Trimming cost V 6 bases and J 8 bases; bases outside gene matches: 12. Germline V gene sequence: CDR1 MDHEN, CDR2 SYDVKM. This CDR3 comprises 17 residues. The CDR3 reads CASRPLRLAGGRYEQFF. CDR3 bases: TGTGCCAGCAGACCCCTTCGACTAGCGGGGGGGCGGTATGAGCAGTTCTTC.

The chain links TRBV28 to TRBJ1-2; 9 bases align to TRBD1. The CDR3 covers 15 residues. CDR1 and CDR2 from the germline V gene are MDHEN and SYDVKM. V lost 3 bases, J lost 7 bases, and 9 bases stayed unmatched. The CDR3 reads CASSFVGQGLSGYTF. CDR3 in DNA: TGTGCCAGCAGTTTTGTAGGACAGGGGTTAAGTGGCTACACCTTC.

The chain has TRBV11-2 and TRBJ2-7; D remains ambiguous. Germline lookup yields CDR1 SGHAT and CDR2 FQNNGV. Trimming took off 1 base at V and 12 bases at J, with 10 bases between the two ends. CDR3 length: 11 amino acids. The CDR3: CASSLGGPGYF. In nucleotides, the CDR3 is TGTGCCAGCAGCTTAGGAGGACCGGGGTACTTC. The variable domain in full, completed from reference TRBV11-2 and TRBJ2-7, reads EAGVAQSPRYKIIEKRQSVAFWCNPISGHATLYWYQQILGQGPKLLIQFQNNGVVDDSQLPKDRFSAERLKGVDSTLKIQPAKLEDSAVYLCASSLGGPGYFGPGTRLTVT.

This clone was detected only once. The chain has TRBV5-4 and TRBJ2-5; no definite D call. CDR3 length equals 14 residues. V lost 1 base and J 2 bases, leaving 9 bases between the germline ends. Germline values: CDR1 SGHNT, CDR2 YYREEE (reference sequence). The DNA of the CDR3 is TGTGCCAGCAGCTTGAGCGCAGGACAAGAGACCCAGTACTTC. Its translation: CASSLSAGQETQYF.

The gene calls are TRBV28 and TRBJ2-7; no clear D. This CDR3 contains 11 residues. V lost 11 bases, J lost 6 bases, and 14 bases lay in between. Germline V gives CDR1 MDHEN, CDR2 SYDVKM. The CDR3 sequence: CASRAPLEQYF. The CDR3 nucleotides are TGTGCCTCCCGAGCCCCGCTCGAGCAGTACTTC. Complete variable domain (other parts from reference TRBV28 and TRBJ2-7): DVKVTQSSRYLVKRTGEKVFLECVQDMDHENMFWYRQDPGLGLRLIYFSYDVKMKEKGDIPEGYSVSREKKERFSLILESASTNQTSMYLCASRAPLEQYFGPGTRLTVT.

This chain joins TRBV5-6 and TRBJ2-3; D remains unclear. The CDR3 spans 12 residues. V was clipped by 4 bases and J by 2 bases, with 5 bases between them. The germline CDR1 and CDR2 sequences are SGHDT and YYEEEE. This CDR3 reads CASSLITDTQYF. CDR3 DNA sequence: TGTGCCAGCAGCCTCATCACAGATACGCAGTATTTT.

This clone showed up just once. The rearrangement links TRBV7-3 to TRBJ2-3; D gene uncertain. CDR3 length: 14 residues. CDR1 and CDR2 (germline): SGHTA, FQGTGA. V gave up 5 bases and J gave up 3 bases, with 12 bases separating them. The CDR3 loop reads CASSQVGVTDTQYF. The CDR3 coding sequence is TGTGCCAGCAGCCAAGTTGGGGTAACAGATACGCAGTATTTT. The entire variable domain, with the rest obtained from reference TRBV7-3 and TRBJ2-3, is as follows: GAGVSQTPSNKVTEKGKYVELRCDPISGHTALYWYRQSLGQGPEFLIYFQGTGAADDSGLPNDRFFAVRPEGSVSTLKIQRTERGDSAVYLCASSQVGVTDTQYFGPGTRLTVL.

The V call is TRBV18, the J call TRBJ2-7; unclear D gene. Per the germline V gene, CDR1 is KGHSH and CDR2 is LQKENI. V was shortened by 6 bases and J by 7 bases, with 19 bases between the two germline ends. This CDR3 is 14 amino acids long. Written as DNA, the CDR3 is TGTGCCAGCTCCCCCGGGCCCTACCTGCGGGAGCAGTACTTC. This gives the protein CASSPGPYLREQYF. The complete variable domain, with remaining parts taken from reference TRBV18 and TRBJ2-7, reads NAGVMQNPRHLVRRRGQEARLRCSPMKGHSHVYWYRQLPEEGLKFMVYLQKENIIDESGMPKERFSAEFPKEGPSILRIQQVVRGDSAAYFCASSPGPYLREQYFGPGTRLTVT.

V and J are TRBV6-5 and TRBJ2-7; the D call may be TRBD1 or TRBD2 (5 bases each). The CDR3 extends over 13 amino acids. Germline assignment: CDR1 MNHEY and CDR2 SVGAGI. V lost 6 bases to trimming and J lost 4 bases, with 13 bases between them. CDR3 sequence: CASSAGSGYEQYF. Written as DNA, the CDR3 is TGTGCCAGCAGCGCAGGGAGTGGATACGAGCAGTACTTC.

This chain uses TRBV27 with TRBJ1-1; the D is unclear. V lost 1 base and J 1 base, leaving 4 bases between the germline ends. This CDR3 is 13 amino acids long. Germline lookup yields CDR1 MNHEY and CDR2 SMNVEV (reference sequence). As DNA, the CDR3 is TGTGCCAGCAGTTTATACCGGAACACTGAAGCTTTCTTT. Translation gives CASSLYRNTEAFF.

The J gene is TRBJ2-1, the V gene TRBV4-3; the match to TRBD2 covers 12 bases. CDR1 and CDR2 (germline): LGHNA, YSLEER. J lost 2 bases, V lost 0 bases, and 5 bases had no gene match. The CDR3 contains 18 residues. The CDR3 DNA reads as TGCGCCAGCAGCCAAGATAGTCGACTAGCGGGGGCCTACAATGAGCAGTTCTTC. Its translation is CASSQDSRLAGAYNEQFF.

The chain uses TRBV19 and TRBJ1-5; no firm D call. This CDR3 has 14 residues. The germline gives CDR1 LNHDA, CDR2 SQIVND (reference sequence). V was cut by 3 bases and J by 0 bases, with 6 bases left in between. The CDR3 region has the DNA TGTGCCAGTAGTATCCTGAGTAGCAATCAGCCCCAGCATTTT. Translated: CASSILSSNQPQHF.

The rearrangement uses TRBV19 and TRBJ1-1; no firm D call. Trimming stripped 10 bases from V and 3 bases from J, with 9 bases between. CDR1 is LNHDA and CDR2 is SQIVND in the germline V gene (reference sequence). CDR3 length: 11 amino acids. Here the CDR3 reads CATGEDTEAFF. CDR3 nucleotides: TGTGCCACCGGAGAGGACACTGAAGCTTTCTTT. The full variable domain, completed using reference TRBV19 and TRBJ1-1, is DGGITQSPKYLFRKEGQNVTLSCEQNLNHDAMYWYRQDPGQGLRLIYYSQIVNDFQKGDIAEGYSVSREKKESFPLTVTSAQKNPTAFYLCATGEDTEAFFGQGTRLTVV.

This chain connects TRBV27 to TRBJ2-2; 8 positions agree with TRBD1. V lost 9 bases and J lost 5; bases outside the gene matches: 11. In germline, CDR1 is MNHEY, CDR2 SMNVEV (reference sequence). The CDR3 contains 15 residues. The CDR3 nucleotides are TGTGCCAGTTATCCGGCCAGGGGGCGTACCGGGGAGCTGTTTTTT. Translated, it gives CASYPARGRTGELFF.

The chain joins TRBV7-8 to TRBJ1-5; D unclear. V was cut by 2 bases and J by 7 bases, with 15 bases left in between. CDR3 length: 15 residues. Germline assignment: CDR1 SGHVS and CDR2 FQNEAQ. The CDR3 DNA follows: TGTGCCAGCAGCTTATGGCCACCAGCAGAACAGCCCCAGCATTTT. Translated: CASSLWPPAEQPQHF.

This chain joins TRBV13 and TRBJ2-1, with unresolved D. CDR1 is PRHDT, CDR2 FYEKMQ, per germline (reference sequence). Trimming took off 0 bases at V and 4 bases at J, with 7 bases between the two ends. CDR3 size: 14 residues. This CDR3 reads CASSLGGLYNEQFF. CDR3 nucleotide sequence: TGTGCCAGCAGCTTAGGGGGCTTGTACAATGAGCAGTTCTTC.

This chain connects TRBV27 to TRBJ2-1, with D possibly matching TRBD2 (5 bases). V gave up 3 bases and J gave up 8 bases, with 8 bases separating them. Germline V gene lookup returns CDR1 MNHEY and CDR2 SMNVEV (reference sequence). The CDR3 is 12 amino acids. This CDR3 reads CASSFWGDEQFF. The CDR3 DNA reads TGTGCCAGCAGTTTTTGGGGAGATGAGCAGTTCTTC.

V usage is TRBV2 and J usage is TRBJ1-6, with 10 bases fitting TRBD1. CDR1 SNHLY and CDR2 FYNNEI come from the germline V gene. Unmatched junction bases numbered 5, after V lost 6 bases and J lost 6 bases. The CDR3 loop spans 15 amino acids. The CDR3, as DNA: TGTGCCAGCAGGGCCGGGACAGGGGTTAATTCACCCCTCCACTTT. Translating gives CASRAGTGVNSPLHF.

This clone was seen a handful of times. The J gene is TRBJ2-1, the V gene TRBV6-4, with unresolved D. CDR1 and CDR2 (germline): MRHNA, SNTAGT. Between the trimmed V and J ends, which lost 3 bases and 4 bases, there was a span of 7 bases. This CDR3 comprises 13 residues. In DNA, the CDR3 is TGTGCCAGCAGTGAAACCATTTACAATGAGCAGTTCTTC. The encoded protein is CASSETIYNEQFF.

Only one count was recorded for this clone. This chain uses TRBV9 with TRBJ2-7, with 7 bases identical to TRBD2. Unmatched junction bases numbered 8, after V lost 2 bases and J lost 3 bases. There are 15 residues in the CDR3. Germline V CDR1 and CDR2: SGDLS, YYNGEE. The DNA for the CDR3 is TGTGCCAGCAGCGTTGCTTTGGGGGGGAGCTACGAGCAGTACTTC. Encoded protein: CASSVALGGSYEQYF. The whole variable domain, remainder taken from reference TRBV9 and TRBJ2-7, is DSGVTQTPKHLITATGQRVTLRCSPRSGDLSVYWYQQSLDQGLQFLIQYYNGEERAKGNILERFSAQQFPDLHSELNLSSLELGDSALYFCASSVALGGSYEQYFGPGTRLTVT.

The chain is built from TRBV5-6 and TRBJ2-6; unclear D gene. The CDR3 is 15 amino acids. The V gene's germline CDR1 is SGHDT and CDR2 YYEEEE. V lost 0 bases to trimming and J lost 0 bases, with 4 bases between them. Here the CDR3 reads CASSLDPSGANVLTF. The CDR3 region has the DNA TGTGCCAGCAGCTTGGACCCCTCTGGGGCCAACGTCCTGACTTTC.

The CDR3 DNA reads TGTGCCAGCAGCTTAGGGACAGGGCACGGAAACACCATATATTTT. This gives the protein CASSLGTGHGNTIYF. The chain has TRBV7-9 and TRBJ1-3, with 8 bases identical to TRBD1. The CDR3 is made up of 15 amino acids. V dropped 1 base and J dropped 4; count of bases not matched to a gene: 3. Germline lookup yields CDR1 SEHNR and CDR2 FQNEAQ (reference sequence). Variable domain in full (rest from reference TRBV7-9 and TRBJ1-3): DTGVSQNPRHKITKRGQNVTFRCDPISEHNRLYWYRQTLGQGPEFLTYFQNEAQLEKSRLLSDRFSAERPKGSFSTLEIQRTEQGDSAMYLCASSLGTGHGNTIYFGEGSWLTVV.

The chain couples TRBV2 to TRBJ1-5, with TRBD1 as a possible D gene (5 bases). The CDR3 loop spans 14 amino acids. The germline V and J ends were trimmed by 5 bases and 2 bases, with 10 bases remaining between them. In germline, CDR1 is SNHLY, CDR2 FYNNEI. The CDR3 loop reads CASSPWGGNQPQHF. CDR3 coding DNA: TGTGCCAGCAGTCCATGGGGCGGCAATCAGCCCCAGCATTTT. The full variable domain, with the rest looked up from reference TRBV2 and TRBJ1-5, is EPEVTQTPSHQVTQMGQEVILRCVPISNHLYFYWYRQILGQKVEFLVSFYNNEISEKSEIFDDQFSVERPDGSNFTLKIRSTKLEDSAMYFCASSPWGGNQPQHFGDGTRLSIL.

The rearrangement joins TRBV5-1 to TRBJ1-2, with TRBD1 matching over 7 bases. This CDR3 is built from 14 residues. V trimming: 0 bases; J trimming: 3 bases; junction bases outside the gene matches: 2. Per germline, CDR1 SGHRS and CDR2 YFSETQ. The CDR3 reads CASSLATGDYGYTF. CDR3 bases: TGCGCCAGCAGCTTGGCCACAGGGGACTATGGCTACACCTTC. The full variable domain, rest sourced from reference TRBV5-1 and TRBJ1-2, is KAGVTQTPRYLIKTRGQQVTLSCSPISGHRSVSWYQQTPGQGLQFLFEYFSETQRNKGNFPGRFSGRQFSNSRSEMNVSTLELGDSALYLCASSLATGDYGYTFGSGTRLTVV.

This chain uses TRBV9 with TRBJ2-1, with TRBD2 matching 10 bases. Germline-derived CDR1 and CDR2 are SGDLS and YYNGEE. The ends lost 4 bases at V and 5 bases at J; junction bases unmatched: 9. The CDR3 extends over 16 amino acids. The CDR3 sequence: CASSKFGLAGDNEQFF. The CDR3 DNA reads as TGTGCCAGCAGCAAGTTTGGGCTAGCGGGGGACAATGAGCAGTTCTTC.

CDR3 region: CASSPLDRGAETQYF. CDR3 coding DNA: TGTGCCAGCAGCCCACTCGACCGAGGGGCAGAGACCCAGTACTTC. The J gene is TRBJ2-5, the V gene TRBV14, with D perhaps given as TRBD1 or TRBD2 (5 bases each). The CDR3 is 15 residues long. Per germline, CDR1 SGHDN and CDR2 FVKESK. The V and J ends lost 4 bases and 4 bases respectively, with 16 bases between them.

This clone has only one observation. The V and J genes are TRBV28 and TRBJ1-6, with TRBD1 as a possible D gene (5 bases). The germline gives CDR1 MDHEN, CDR2 SYDVKM. The CDR3 sequence is 16 residues long. V dropped 6 bases and J dropped 4 bases, with 16 bases sitting between them. The CDR3 DNA is TGTGCCAGCAGGCGAGGGGCAGATGATTATAATTCACCCCTCCACTTT. It translates to CASRRGADDYNSPLHF.